The clone carrying this TCR beta chain was found many times. What it binds is unknown. The sample comes from a study of regulatory T cells in long-lasting Graves disease. Overall study results and limits: The persistent group shared roughly 2,700 public clonotypes, more than the 966 shared by new patients. Segments TRBV28, TRBJ1-2 and TRBJ2-5 showed preferential usage in persistent disease.

The authors built TCR beta libraries using iRepertoire HTBI primers and Arm-PCR of CDR3 regions. Methods used by the authors: Identification yielded approximately 67 TRBV and 15 or so TRBJ segments across samples. TCRdb ran MiXCR on the multiplex PCR reads and lists one entry per CDR3 protein. TCRdb's processing, not the study's, gives the V and J calls here. Of some 370,000 distinct CDR3 sequences listed, about 10% are singletons. The sample's time point: newly diagnosed GD, antithyroid drugs for less than 3 months. TCR sequences were obtained from RNA taken from PBMCs. American Thyroid Association guidelines served as the basis for diagnosing Graves' disease. Germline lookup yields CDR1 MNHNS and CDR2 SASEGT. Unmatched junction bases numbered 9, after V lost 6 bases and J lost 4 bases. This CDR3 comprises 15 residues. The sample was also linked to a second study, of T cells in Graves' hyperthyroidism and ophthalmopathy.

Sequences were derived from peripheral blood mononuclear cells (PBMCs), sampled at new diagnosis, from a patient treated with antithyroid drugs. The chain carries TRBV6-1 and TRBJ2-3, with 8 bases identical to TRBD1. This TCR was sampled from a woman aged 18-29 years with Graves disease. This chain's CDR3 is CASSTFGQGADTQYF. In nucleotides, the CDR3 is TGTGCCAGCAGCACCTTCGGACAGGGCGCAGATACGCAGTATTTT.